Listed below are T cell receptor beta chains from one sample, sequenced in a study of cytotoxic CD8 clonotypes in ibrutinib-treated CLL. Repertoires were generated with immunoSEQ multiplex PCR, while TCRdb's copy carries only in-frame clones and drops some. In the table there are approximately 130,000 clones, approximately 81% of which are singletons. The sequenced sample was PBMCs, obtained after 24 months of ibrutinib treatment. The receptors originated from a human donor with chronic lymphocytic leukemia. The CDR3 runs from the conserved cysteine through the conserved F or W. The order of the fields is J gene, D gene, clone size, V gene, CDR3 DNA, CDR3 protein. The D gene is left open where the match is weak. Only part of the rows carry a size: once, few, many, or a class if the clone is expanded.

>TRBJ1-1|TRBD1|.|TRBV6-5
TGTGCCAGCACCAAAGGTTTTGGGACAGTTGGAGCTTTCTTT
CASTKGFGTVGAFF
>TRBJ1-2|TRBD1|.|TRBV5-4
TGTGCCAGCTCGGGGGACAGTAACTATGGCTACACCTTC
CASSGDSNYGYTF
>TRBJ1-1|.|.|TRBV9
TGTGCCAGCAGCGTAGGGCTTGAGGCAGCTTTCACTGAAGCTTTCTTT
CASSVGLEAAFTEAFF
>TRBJ1-6|.|.|TRBV7-8
TGTGCCAGCAGCTCCGGGACGGGAAATTCACCCCTCCACTTT
CASSSGTGNSPLHF
>TRBJ2-1|.|.|TRBV7-9
TGTGCCAGCACCTTGGAGGGGTACTACAATGAGCAGTTCTTC
CASTLEGYYNEQFF
>TRBJ2-5|.|.|TRBV19
TGTGCCAGTAGTACGGCCTTTGGAGAGACCCAGTACTTC
CASSTAFGETQYF
>TRBJ2-2|.|.|TRBV5-4
TGTGCCAGCAGCAGGGCATCCGACACCGGGGAGCTGTTTTTT
CASSRASDTGELFF
>TRBJ1-6|.|.|TRBV4-3
TGCGCCAGCAGCCAAAGCGGAAGCGGGTCAGGTTCACCCCTCCACTTT
CASSQSGSGSGSPLHF
>TRBJ1-1|.|.|TRBV5-1
TGCGCCAGCAGCTTGGGAGGGAGCACTGAAGCTTTCTTT
CASSLGGSTEAFF
>TRBJ1-2|.|.|TRBV28
TGTGCCAGCGCCGATGGACAGTTTAACTATGGCTACACCTTC
CASADGQFNYGYTF
>TRBJ1-1|.|.|TRBV4-3
TGCGCCAGCAGCCAAGTCCCCCAGAACACTGAAGCTTTCTTT
CASSQVPQNTEAFF
>TRBJ2-2|.|.|TRBV21-1
TGTGCCAGCAGCAAAGTCGTCCAGGGAGAGATCGGGGAGCTGTTTTTT
CASSKVVQGEIGELFF
>TRBJ2-3|.|.|TRBV5-1
TGCGCCAGCAGCTTGGCCCTAGAGTCAGATACGCAGTATTTT
CASSLALESDTQYF
>TRBJ1-5|TRBD1|.|TRBV7-9
TGTGCCAGCAGCATGGGACAGATAAATCAGCCCCAGCATTTT
CASSMGQINQPQHF
>TRBJ2-7|TRBD2|.|TRBV5-6
TGTGCCAGCAGTGGGAGGGCCAACGAGCAGTACTTC
CASSGRANEQYF
>TRBJ2-7|.|.|TRBV29-1
TGCAGCGTTGGGGCCCCAGACTACGAGCAGTACTTC
CSVGAPDYEQYF
>TRBJ1-2|.|.|TRBV9
TGTGCCAGCAGCCATACTAACTATGGCTACACCTTC
CASSHTNYGYTF
>TRBJ2-3|TRBD2|.|TRBV7-3
TGTGCCAGCAGCCTGACTAGCGGGGGAACAGATACGCAGTATTTT
CASSLTSGGTDTQYF
>TRBJ2-7|TRBD1|.|TRBV6-5
TGTGCCAGCAGTTTCCGGGACAGGGGGCTCTACGAGCAGTACTTC
CASSFRDRGLYEQYF
>TRBJ2-1|.|.|TRBV27
TGTGCCAGCGCAGGGGTGGTACGCAATGAGCAGTTCTTC
CASAGVVRNEQFF
>TRBJ1-4|TRBD1|.|TRBV19
TGTGCCAGTAGTATAGATCCGACAGGGGTCTTAGCAACTAATGAAAAACTGTTTTTT
CASSIDPTGVLATNEKLFF
>TRBJ1-6|.|.|TRBV6-4
TGTGCCAGCAGTGACTCCGGTACGAGCGATAATTCACCCCTCCACTTT
CASSDSGTSDNSPLHF
>TRBJ1-4|TRBD1|.|TRBV10-3
TGTGCCATCAGGGGGACAGGGAGTAATGAAAAACTGTTTTTT
CAIRGTGSNEKLFF
>TRBJ1-5|.|few|TRBV7-2
TGTGCCAGCAGCCACAGGGATTACAATCAGCCCCAGCATTTT
CASSHRDYNQPQHF